The rows below give T cell receptor beta chains drawn from one sample of a study of control samples from healthy donors and cancer patients. The method was immunoSEQ multiplex PCR; TCRdb's version includes in-frame clones alone and lacks a portion of them. The sample lists around 130,000 clones, around nine tenths occurring once. The sample consisted of PBMCs. The receptors shown here come from a man aged 50-60 years with head and neck cancer. CDR3s include the opening cysteine and the closing phenylalanine or tryptophan. The order of the fields is J gene, D gene, V gene, clone size, CDR3 protein, CDR3 DNA. The D gene is left open where the match is weak. Only part of the rows carry a size: once, few, many, or a class if the clone is expanded.

J gene: TRBJ1-5
D gene: .
V gene: TRBV7-9
clone size: .
CDR3 protein: CASSVLDQPQHF
CDR3 DNA: TGTGCCAGCAGCGTACTAGATCAGCCCCAGCATTTT

J gene: TRBJ1-2
D gene: .
V gene: TRBV4-1
clone size: .
CDR3 protein: CASSQVSLDRNYGYTF
CDR3 DNA: TGCGCCAGCAGCCAAGTTTCCCTCGATCGGAACTATGGCTACACCTTC

J gene: TRBJ2-7
D gene: .
V gene: TRBV11-2
clone size: .
CDR3 protein: CASSWDPSYEQYF
CDR3 DNA: TGTGCCAGCAGCTGGGACCCCTCCTACGAGCAGTACTTC

J gene: TRBJ1-1
D gene: TRBD1
V gene: TRBV7-9
clone size: once
CDR3 protein: CASSQGAAEAFF
CDR3 DNA: TGTGCCAGCAGCCAGGGGGCAGCTGAAGCTTTCTTT

J gene: TRBJ2-7
D gene: .
V gene: TRBV6-1
clone size: once
CDR3 protein: CASRDGASGEQYF
CDR3 DNA: TGTGCCAGCCGTGACGGGGCGAGTGGCGAGCAGTACTTC

J gene: TRBJ1-6
D gene: .
V gene: TRBV6-6
clone size: once
CDR3 protein: CASSYSTSYNSPLHF
CDR3 DNA: TGTGCCAGCAGTTACTCGACTTCTTATAATTCACCCCTCCACTTT

J gene: TRBJ2-2
D gene: TRBD1
V gene: TRBV18
clone size: .
CDR3 protein: CASSQNTGTGTTGELFF
CDR3 DNA: TGTGCCAGCTCGCAAAATACCGGGACAGGGACCACCGGGGAGCTGTTTTTT

J gene: TRBJ1-5
D gene: .
V gene: TRBV6-1
clone size: .
CDR3 protein: CASSEDRNRAYNQPQHF
CDR3 DNA: TGTGCCAGCAGTGAAGATCGTAACAGGGCCTACAATCAGCCCCAGCATTTT

J gene: TRBJ2-1
D gene: .
V gene: TRBV12-3/TRBV12-4
clone size: .
CDR3 protein: CASSRGDEQFF
CDR3 DNA: TGTGCCAGCAGTCGGGGCGATGAGCAGTTCTTC

J gene: TRBJ2-2
D gene: .
V gene: TRBV7-9
clone size: .
CDR3 protein: CASRGEGPNTGELFF
CDR3 DNA: TGTGCCAGCAGAGGTGAGGGACCGAACACCGGGGAGCTGTTTTTT

J gene: TRBJ2-1
D gene: .
V gene: TRBV7-2
clone size: .
CDR3 protein: CASSPRPGRSPNEQFF
CDR3 DNA: TGTGCCAGCAGCCCAAGACCTGGTAGGTCTCCCAATGAGCAGTTCTTC

J gene: TRBJ1-1
D gene: .
V gene: TRBV2
clone size: .
CDR3 protein: CASLTGPGAEAFF
CDR3 DNA: TGTGCCAGCCTAACGGGCCCAGGCGCTGAAGCTTTCTTT

J gene: TRBJ1-6
D gene: TRBD1
V gene: TRBV3-1/TRBV3-2
clone size: .
CDR3 protein: CASRGQLNSPLHF
CDR3 DNA: TGTGCCAGCAGGGGACAGCTTAATTCACCCCTCCACTTT

J gene: TRBJ2-1
D gene: .
V gene: TRBV27
clone size: .
CDR3 protein: CASSLYRNNEQFF
CDR3 DNA: TGTGCCAGCAGTTTATATAGGAACAATGAGCAGTTCTTC

J gene: TRBJ1-1
D gene: TRBD1
V gene: TRBV18
clone size: .
CDR3 protein: CASSPNYRGDTEAFF
CDR3 DNA: TGTGCCAGCTCACCCAACTACAGGGGGGACACTGAAGCTTTCTTT

J gene: TRBJ2-3
D gene: TRBD1
V gene: TRBV19
clone size: once
CDR3 protein: CASSVTGDGHTDTQYF
CDR3 DNA: TGTGCCAGTAGTGTTACAGGGGATGGGCACACAGATACGCAGTATTTT

J gene: TRBJ2-7
D gene: .
V gene: TRBV18
clone size: .
CDR3 protein: CASSPTETSYEQYF
CDR3 DNA: TGTGCCAGCTCCCCGACAGAGACCAGCTACGAGCAGTACTTC

J gene: TRBJ2-7
D gene: TRBD1
V gene: TRBV6-5
clone size: .
CDR3 protein: CASSYSATGQLYEQYF
CDR3 DNA: TGTGCCAGCAGTTACTCCGCGACAGGGCAGCTGTACGAGCAGTACTTC

J gene: TRBJ1-6
D gene: .
V gene: TRBV5-8
clone size: .
CDR3 protein: CASSPRINSPLHF
CDR3 DNA: TGTGCCAGCAGCCCTCGGATCAATTCACCCCTCCACTTT

J gene: TRBJ2-4
D gene: TRBD2
V gene: TRBV29-1
clone size: few
CDR3 protein: CSAAPGLGEQNIQYF
CDR3 DNA: TGCAGCGCCGCTCCGGGACTAGGGGAACAAAACATTCAGTACTTC

J gene: TRBJ2-1
D gene: TRBD2
V gene: TRBV6-5
clone size: .
CDR3 protein: CASSYSIAGDVNEQFF
CDR3 DNA: TGTGCCAGCAGTTACTCGATAGCGGGAGACGTCAATGAGCAGTTCTTC

J gene: TRBJ1-3
D gene: .
V gene: TRBV11-2
clone size: .
CDR3 protein: CASSLAGYSGNTIYF
CDR3 DNA: TGTGCCAGCAGCTTGGCGGGGTACTCTGGAAACACCATATATTTT

J gene: TRBJ1-5
D gene: .
V gene: TRBV6-5
clone size: .
CDR3 protein: CASSTLGVSNQPQHF
CDR3 DNA: TGTGCCAGCAGTACGCTGGGGGTTAGCAATCAGCCCCAGCATTTT

J gene: TRBJ2-7
D gene: .
V gene: TRBV9
clone size: .
CDR3 protein: CASSVGTAVSYEQYF
CDR3 DNA: TGTGCCAGCAGCGTAGGGACAGCCGTGTCCTACGAGCAGTACTTC

J gene: TRBJ2-3
D gene: .
V gene: TRBV3-1/TRBV3-2
clone size: .
CDR3 protein: CASSQGGGTDTQYF
CDR3 DNA: TGTGCCAGCAGCCAAGGTGGAGGTACAGATACGCAGTATTTT

J gene: TRBJ2-5
D gene: TRBD2
V gene: TRBV6-2/TRBV6-3
clone size: few
CDR3 protein: CASSLAGVPETQYF
CDR3 DNA: TGTGCCAGCAGCCTAGCGGGGGTACCAGAGACCCAGTACTTC

J gene: TRBJ2-3
D gene: .
V gene: TRBV29-1
clone size: few
CDR3 protein: CSVRGTRVGTDTQYF
CDR3 DNA: TGCAGCGTTCGGGGAACCAGGGTGGGCACAGATACGCAGTATTTT

J gene: TRBJ2-7
D gene: .
V gene: TRBV3-1/TRBV3-2
clone size: .
CDR3 protein: CASSQEVTAYEQYF
CDR3 DNA: TGTGCCAGCAGCCAAGAGGTCACAGCCTACGAGCAGTACTTC

J gene: TRBJ2-7
D gene: .
V gene: TRBV29-1
clone size: .
CDR3 protein: CSAGGGIPYEQYF
CDR3 DNA: TGCAGCGCCGGAGGGGGGATACCCTACGAGCAGTACTTC

J gene: TRBJ2-3
D gene: TRBD2
V gene: TRBV28
clone size: .
CDR3 protein: CASKGLAFPDTQYF
CDR3 DNA: TGTGCCAGCAAGGGACTAGCGTTCCCAGATACGCAGTATTTT

J gene: TRBJ2-1
D gene: .
V gene: TRBV10-2
clone size: .
CDR3 protein: CASQGTWNEQFF
CDR3 DNA: TGCGCCAGCCAAGGAACATGGAATGAGCAGTTCTTC

J gene: TRBJ2-7
D gene: TRBD1
V gene: TRBV28
clone size: .
CDR3 protein: CASRSGGFSGEQYF
CDR3 DNA: TGTGCCAGCAGGTCAGGGGGTTTTTCGGGTGAGCAGTACTTC

J gene: TRBJ2-5
D gene: .
V gene: TRBV11-2
clone size: .
CDR3 protein: CASSLMGRPRETQYF
CDR3 DNA: TGTGCCAGCAGCTTAATGGGGCGACCGCGAGAGACCCAGTACTTC

J gene: TRBJ2-7
D gene: TRBD2
V gene: TRBV10-3
clone size: .
CDR3 protein: CAITTDPGLSYEQYF
CDR3 DNA: TGTGCCATCACGACTGATCCGGGACTATCCTACGAGCAGTACTTC

J gene: TRBJ2-7
D gene: .
V gene: TRBV30
clone size: .
CDR3 protein: CAWGGQFYEQYF
CDR3 DNA: TGTGCCTGGGGAGGACAGTTCTACGAGCAGTACTTC

J gene: TRBJ2-1
D gene: .
V gene: TRBV7-9
clone size: .
CDR3 protein: CASSLAGVFGNEQFF
CDR3 DNA: TGTGCCAGCAGCTTAGCGGGAGTATTCGGGAATGAGCAGTTCTTC

J gene: TRBJ2-2
D gene: TRBD2
V gene: TRBV7-9
clone size: .
CDR3 protein: CASNTLGLADNTGELFF
CDR3 DNA: TGTGCCAGCAACACGCTGGGACTAGCGGACAACACCGGGGAGCTGTTTTTT